This T cell receptor beta chain is from a study of T cell responses to AZD1222 COVID-19 vaccine. Study results and limitations: Most donors were white British and more were female, and clonal diversity was possibly underestimated. The study found vaccine-associated CD4 TCRs spanning spike, dominant at 160-218 and 743-854. A rise in Spike-specific TCR breadth and depth followed two AZD1222 doses. Baseline seropositivity occurred in only six or seven AZD1222 recipients.

Here immunoSEQ multiplex PCR was the method, and the copy in TCRdb shows in-frame clones only, minus some. The sample records tens of thousands of clones, more than 75% being singletons. In the case of this clone: Antigen specificity is unknown.

The sequence was collected from an adult in good health. Sample: peripheral blood, taken on day 0 of AZD1222 vaccination.

The CDR3 coding sequence is TGTGCCAGCAGTCCCACAGGGGCAATAGGGAACTATGGCTACACCTTC. This translates into CASSPTGAIGNYGYTF. The chain is built from TRBV28 and TRBJ1-2, with 7 bases lining up with TRBD1. The CDR3 is made up of 16 amino acids. J was trimmed by 2 bases and V by 5 bases; bases with no gene match: 11. From germline, CDR1 is MDHEN and CDR2 SYDVKM.